One sample yielded the 22 T cell receptor beta chains listed below, sequenced in a study of blood T cell repertoires in COVID-19. Data came from immunoSEQ multiplex PCR; TCRdb stores just in-frame clones and leaves some out. Of approximately 98,000 clones in the sample, around 83% are singletons; the top ten hold less than 5%. The sample consisted of peripheral blood. The source is a woman in her 70s with acute or convalescent COVID-19.

The chain uses TRBV7-8 and TRBJ2-7; a possible D gene is TRBD2 (6 bases). CDR3 length equals 18 residues. V lost 3 bases to trimming and J lost 2 bases, with 23 bases between them. Germline V gene sequence: CDR1 SGHVS, CDR2 FQNEAQ. The CDR3: CASSFYLASGPTTYEQYF. The DNA of the CDR3 is TGTGCCAGCAGCTTTTATCTTGCAAGCGGGCCTACTACCTACGAGCAGTACTTC.

The V call is TRBV6-6, the J call TRBJ1-4; weak D call: TRBD1 (5 bases). Germline CDR1 and CDR2: MNHNY and SVGAGI (reference sequence). This CDR3 is built from 13 residues. V shed 7 bases and J shed 4 bases, with 10 bases lying between them. CDR3: CASIERGNEKLFF. The CDR3 coding sequence is TGTGCCAGCATTGAAAGGGGTAATGAAAAACTGTTTTTT.

J is TRBJ1-6 and V is TRBV6-5, with 9 nucleotides matching TRBD1. V shed 6 bases and J 6 bases; nucleotides not matched to a gene: 3. The CDR3 is 14 amino acids. Per germline, CDR1 MNHEY and CDR2 SVGAGI. CDR3 sequence reads: CASSTGGRNSPLHF. The CDR3 region has the DNA TGTGCCAGCAGCACAGGGGGCCGTAATTCACCCCTCCACTTT.

This clone was found a few times. This rearrangement joins TRBV7-8 to TRBJ1-4; 10 bases map to TRBD1. Looked up from germline, CDR1 is SGHVS and CDR2 is FQNEAQ. J lost 5 bases, V lost 8 bases, and 8 bases had no gene match. CDR3 size: 15 residues. The CDR3 here is CASRGTGDLNEKLFF. The CDR3 nucleotides read TGTGCCAGCCGAGGGACAGGGGACCTAAATGAAAAACTGTTTTTT.

The count of this clone is one. J is TRBJ2-5 and V is TRBV10-1; TRBD1 is a possible D gene (5 bases). Germline V CDR1 and CDR2: WNHNN, SYGVQD (reference sequence). V shed 6 bases and J shed 5 bases, with 19 bases lying between them. This CDR3 has 15 residues. CDR3 sequence reads: CASRADHQGWETQYF. CDR3 sequence (DNA): TGCGCCAGCAGAGCCGACCATCAGGGTTGGGAGACCCAGTACTTC.

This clone has only a few counts. Sequence at one end of the junction differs from germline and may be a read error. This sequence joins TRBV10-3 and TRBJ1-5; TRBD1 might be the D (5 bases). The CDR3 is 13 residues long. The germline V gene has CDR1 ENHRY and CDR2 SYGVKD. CDR3 sequence (DNA): TGTGCCATCAGTGAGACAGGCAAACAGCCCCAGCATTTT. Translation: CAISETGKQPQHF.

This chain links TRBV6-2 or TRBV6-3 with TRBJ1-3; D unclear. Germline V lookup: CDR1 MNHEY, CDR2 SVGEGT. This CDR3 contains 16 residues. V lost 4 bases, J lost 0 bases, and 13 bases lay in between. CDR3 loop: CASSWRVIRSGNTIYF. The CDR3 DNA sequence: TGTGCCAGCAGTTGGCGGGTAATACGCTCTGGAAACACCATATATTTT.

V usage is TRBV24-1 and J usage is TRBJ2-3; 11 bases fit TRBD2. CDR1 and CDR2 (germline): KGHDR, SFDVKD. The CDR3 spans 16 residues. J gave up 3 bases and V 4 bases, and 5 bases lay outside the gene matches. CDR3 bases: TGTGCCACCAGTGAGGATAGCGGGGGGGCAACAGATACGCAGTATTTT. It codes for CATSEDSGGATDTQYF.

The chain links TRBV6-2 or TRBV6-3 to TRBJ1-2; 7 nucleotides match TRBD1. Germline loops: CDR1 MNHEY, CDR2 SVGEGT. The CDR3 is 15 amino acids. Trimming took 0 bases from V and 4 from J; bases not matched to a gene: 5. The CDR3 reads CASSYSKGTVYGYTF. In DNA form, the CDR3 reads TGTGCCAGCAGTTACTCGAAAGGGACAGTCTATGGCTACACCTTC.

The rearrangement joins TRBV5-1 to TRBJ2-7; 10 positions agree with TRBD1. Looked up from germline, CDR1 is SGHRS and CDR2 is YFSETQ. The CDR3 is 15 residues long. J gave up 3 bases and V 4 bases, and 7 bases lay outside the gene matches. CDR3 in DNA: TGCGCCAGCAGCAGCCGGGACAGGGGACTCTACGAGCAGTACTTC. As protein: CASSSRDRGLYEQYF.

V is TRBV6-6 and J is TRBJ2-7, with 11 bases matching TRBD2. Germline V gives CDR1 MNHNY, CDR2 SVGAGI (reference sequence). Trimming at V came to 5 bases and at J to 0 bases, leaving 3 bases not matched to a gene. This CDR3 region has 15 residues. The CDR3 loop is CASSPLAGDSYEQYF. In nucleotides, the CDR3 is TGTGCCAGCAGTCCACTAGCGGGGGACTCCTACGAGCAGTACTTC.

The chain combines TRBV12-3 or TRBV12-4 with TRBJ1-6; unclear D gene. There are 13 residues in the CDR3. V shed 3 bases and J shed 7 bases, with 7 bases lying between them. The CDR3 sequence: CASSFHTNSPLHF. The DNA for the CDR3 is TGTGCCAGCAGTTTCCACACGAATTCACCCCTCCACTTT.

The table lists this clone with a few counts. The chain couples TRBV9 to TRBJ2-7; D possibly corresponds to TRBD2 (5 bases). V dropped 0 bases and J dropped 6 bases, with 13 bases sitting between them. This CDR3 is 14 amino acids long. Germline V gene lookup returns CDR1 SGDLS and CDR2 YYNGEE. The CDR3 region is CASSVESSGSEQYF. The CDR3 DNA reads as TGTGCCAGCAGCGTAGAATCCTCGGGGAGCGAGCAGTACTTC.

This chain uses TRBV19 with TRBJ2-2; D is uncertain. Germline loops: CDR1 LNHDA, CDR2 SQIVND (reference sequence). This CDR3 is built from 14 residues. Trimming took 1 base from V and 5 from J, leaving 8 bases between them. CDR3 residues: CASSIGWQTGELFF. The CDR3 DNA reads as TGTGCCAGTAGTATAGGGTGGCAAACCGGGGAGCTGTTTTTT.

The CDR3 protein is CASSQTGETDTQYF. CDR3 DNA: TGTGCCAGCAGCCAGACAGGGGAGACAGATACGCAGTATTTT. The chain has TRBV6-4 and TRBJ2-3; 8 bases align to TRBD1. The CDR3 covers 14 residues. The V gene's germline CDR1 is MRHNA and CDR2 SNTAGT. Unmatched junction bases numbered 5, after V lost 6 bases and J lost 3 bases.

The genes are TRBV7-9 and TRBJ2-5, with D possibly TRBD2 on 6 matching bases. Trimming removed 5 bases at V and 6 bases at J, with 16 bases between. The CDR3 loop spans 14 amino acids. The germline CDR1 and CDR2 sequences are SEHNR and FQNEAQ (reference sequence). CDR3 sequence reads: CASSEVGGWQTQYF. In DNA form, the CDR3 reads TGTGCCAGCAGCGAGGTGGGGGGTTGGCAGACCCAGTACTTC.

This clone appeared a single time. V usage is TRBV28 and J usage is TRBJ2-1; D gene ambiguous. Trimming took 5 bases from V and 7 from J, leaving 18 bases between them. Germline-derived CDR1 and CDR2 are MDHEN and SYDVKM. CDR3 length: 15 amino acids. For the CDR3, the DNA is TGTGCCAGCAGTCCGCAAAATCTAGGAGCGAATGAGCAGTTCTTC. This encodes CASSPQNLGANEQFF. The entire variable domain, with the rest obtained from reference TRBV28 and TRBJ2-1, is as follows: DVKVTQSSRYLVKRTGEKVFLECVQDMDHENMFWYRQDPGLGLRLIYFSYDVKMKEKGDIPEGYSVSREKKERFSLILESASTNQTSMYLCASSPQNLGANEQFFGPGTRLTVL.

The chain has TRBV7-9 and TRBJ2-2, with TRBD1 as a possible D gene (5 bases). V was clipped by 5 bases and J by 6 bases, with 10 bases between them. CDR3 length: 13 residues. CDR1 and CDR2 from the germline V gene are SEHNR and FQNEAQ (reference sequence). The CDR3: CASSLTGPGELFF. The CDR3 DNA is TGTGCCAGCAGCCTCACAGGCCCCGGGGAGCTGTTTTTT.

The gene calls are TRBV28 and TRBJ1-2, with 7 bases that match TRBD1. J gave up 4 bases and V 6 bases, and 11 bases lay outside the gene matches. The CDR3 covers 15 residues. CDR1 is MDHEN, CDR2 SYDVKM, per germline. The CDR3 here is CASRDDTGVIYGYTF. CDR3 DNA: TGTGCCAGCAGGGATGATACAGGGGTAATCTATGGCTACACCTTC.

The chain employs TRBV27 and TRBJ2-6, with a weak D call TRBD2 (6 bases). This CDR3 is 16 amino acids long. The germline gives CDR1 MNHEY, CDR2 SMNVEV (reference sequence). Trimming left V 4 bases short and J 3 bases short, with 13 bases between. The CDR3 sequence is CASSSPGGSGANVLTF. As DNA, the CDR3 is TGTGCCAGCAGTTCTCCCGGGGGAAGTGGGGCCAACGTCCTGACTTTC.

The sample holds one count of this clone. The CDR3 nucleotides are TGCGCCAGCAGCCCAGGGACAGGGGGCATCTCGAACACTGAAGCTTTCTTT. Residues: CASSPGTGGISNTEAFF. The rearrangement joins TRBV4-1 to TRBJ1-1; TRBD1 aligns across 12 bases. Germline CDR1 reads MGHRA; CDR2 reads YSYEKL. CDR3 length equals 17 residues. V was clipped by 4 bases and J by 1 base; unmatched bases: 7.

The sample holds a few counts of this clone. The J gene is TRBJ1-5, the V gene TRBV4-1; 9 bases match TRBD1. The V and J ends lost 4 bases and 7 bases, in that order; junction bases with no gene match: 8. The V gene's germline CDR1 is MGHRA and CDR2 YSYEKL. This CDR3 has 15 residues. DNA for the CDR3: TGCGCCAGCAGCCTAGCCGGGACAGGGCTCCAGCCCCAGCATTTT. Encoded protein: CASSLAGTGLQPQHF.